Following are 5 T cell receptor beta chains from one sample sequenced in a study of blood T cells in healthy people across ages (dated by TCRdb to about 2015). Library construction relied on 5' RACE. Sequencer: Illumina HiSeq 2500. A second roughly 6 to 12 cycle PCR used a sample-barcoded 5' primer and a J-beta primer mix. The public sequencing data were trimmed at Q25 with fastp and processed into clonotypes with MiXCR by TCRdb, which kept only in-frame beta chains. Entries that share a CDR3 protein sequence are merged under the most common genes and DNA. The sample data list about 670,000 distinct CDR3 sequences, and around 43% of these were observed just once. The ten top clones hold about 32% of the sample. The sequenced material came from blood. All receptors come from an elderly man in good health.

The CDR3 DNA is TGCAGTGCTAGGGTTAGCGGGAGGACCGGCTCCTACAATGAGCAGTTCTTC. Translated: CSARVSGRTGSYNEQFF. V gene TRBV20-1 combines with J gene TRBJ2-1, with 10 bases that match TRBD2. Germline CDR1 is DFQATT and CDR2 is SNEGSKA (reference sequence). The CDR3 length is 17 residues. V lost 3 bases and J lost 0; bases outside the gene matches: 8.

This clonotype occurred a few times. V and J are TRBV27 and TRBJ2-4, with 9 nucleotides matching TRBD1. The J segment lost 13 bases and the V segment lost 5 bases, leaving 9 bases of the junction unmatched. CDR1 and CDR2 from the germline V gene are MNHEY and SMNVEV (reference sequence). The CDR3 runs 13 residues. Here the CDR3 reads CASSVETGGAQYF. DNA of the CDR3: TGTGCCAGCAGTGTGGAAACAGGGGGCGCCCAGTACTTC.

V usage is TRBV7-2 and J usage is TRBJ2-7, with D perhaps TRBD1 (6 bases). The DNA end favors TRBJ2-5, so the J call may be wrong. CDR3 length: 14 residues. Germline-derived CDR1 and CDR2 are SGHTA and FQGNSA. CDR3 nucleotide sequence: TGTGCCAGCAGCTCCCCGGACAGTGCTGAGACCCAGTACTTC. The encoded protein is CASSSPDSAETQYF.

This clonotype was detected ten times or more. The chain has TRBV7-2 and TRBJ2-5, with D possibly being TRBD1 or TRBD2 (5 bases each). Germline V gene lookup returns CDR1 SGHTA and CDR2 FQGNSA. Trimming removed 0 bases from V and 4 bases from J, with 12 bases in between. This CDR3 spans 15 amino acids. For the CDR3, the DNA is TGTGCCAGCAGCTTAGCGTGGGGGACCGGAGAGACCCAGTACTTC. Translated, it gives CASSLAWGTGETQYF.

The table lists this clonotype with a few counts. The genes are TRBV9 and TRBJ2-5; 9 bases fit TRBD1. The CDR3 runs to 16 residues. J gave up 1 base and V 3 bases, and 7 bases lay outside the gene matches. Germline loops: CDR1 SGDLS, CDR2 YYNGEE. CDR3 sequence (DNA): TGTGCCAGCAGCGCTTACAGGGGGCTCCGCCAAGAGACCCAGTACTTC. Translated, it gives CASSAYRGLRQETQYF.